This TCR beta chain was documented in a study of blood T cell repertoires in COVID-19 (dated by TCRdb to about 2020). In terms of the full investigation: Samples covering the acute and convalescent phases of COVID-19 were provided by collaborators in the United States, Italy and Spain. Deeply sampled blood TCRbeta repertoires from subjects exposed to, actively infected with, or recovered from COVID-19 were included in the dataset. A de-identified subject ID, COVID-19 status, age in years and sex were almost always included in the sample metadata. The samples were drawn from the first 160 participants of the ongoing ImmuneRACE study and from some 1,300 subjects provided by 6 global collaborators. A freely available public database, intended as a resource for researchers studying the immune response to SARS-CoV-2, is where the repertoires were released. HLA class I and class II types, where available, came from metadata supplied by the sample provider rather than from assay-based typing. The material from the prospective study consisted of cDNA or gDNA derived from T cells, B-cell-depleted T cells, or PBMCs. What the study reported, not specific to this receptor: The quantity of clinical and demographic metadata differed by source and by participant and was supplied without curation.

The CDR3 sequence holds 15 residues, the cysteine and phenylalanine included. Kept here is only the CDR3 DNA, which spans 45 bases and is read in frame from base 1. CDR1 MNHEY and CDR2 SVGEGT were looked up in the germline V gene. Trimming takes 2 bases off V and 5 bases off J; junction bases not matched to a gene: 7. TCRbeta CDR3 regions were amplified from genomic DNA using the immunoSEQ Assay, a bias-controlled multiplex PCR. The published analysis was carried out like this. Within the assay, amplification of reference gene primers was used to estimate how many nucleated cells each sample contained. To quantify the absolute abundance of each unique TCRbeta CDR3 rearrangement, sequence reads were collapsed and filtered. Productive Simpson clonality was computed per sample as the square root of Simpson's diversity index over productive rearrangements. TCRdb provides this immuneACCESS table in a form limited to in-frame rearrangements. Some clones are lacking; in checked studies, under half of them reflect an unresolved V gene, and why the rest are absent is not known. V, J and clone size reflect that table, while D and trimming were determined from the DNA. This sample lists approximately 50,000 clones; roughly 88% were detected once. The ten largest clones represent less than 10% of the sample.

A remark on this clone: Its antigen target is currently unknown. The sample holds no much larger clone one base away, and base qualities are not on file.

Collaborating institutions collected whole blood in K2EDTA tubes following their own protocols. For TCRbeta analysis, collaborators shipped samples as frozen whole blood, isolated PBMCs, or DNA extracted from either of those sample types. The sequencing input was peripheral blood. The TCR was taken from a human donor in a cohort sampled during active COVID-19. The rearrangement joined TRBV6-2 or TRBV6-3 to TRBJ1-2, with 8 bases in between that match TRBD1. For the CDR3, the sequence is CASSYRQGARYGYTF. The nucleotide sequence reads TGTGCCAGCAGTTACCGGCAGGGGGCGCGATATGGCTACACCTTC.